This T cell receptor beta chain was captured by sequencing in a study of T cells after yellow fever vaccination (dated 2019 in TCRdb). About the full investigation: The SMART-Seq v4 Ultra Low Input RNA kit was used to prepare libraries from fractions with low cell numbers. Bulk TCR alpha and beta repertoires were sequenced longitudinally to track T-cell clones before and after primary and booster YFV17D yellow fever vaccination. Two healthy male donors, one aged 18 to 30 and one aged 30 to 40 years, made up the cohort. Blood was drawn at multiple timepoints before and after primary and secondary immunization, with bulk PBMC replicates and cell subsets isolated.

What the research found in general, with its limitations: Because the study included only a couple of donors, the extent to which the findings can be generalized is limited. FACS-sorted repertoires could contain abundant contaminating clonotypes from the bulk population, so computational filtering was required. A small share of clonotypes was detected in both CD4 and CD8 compartments, with the overlap likely arising from convergent recombination. Compared with the primary T-cell response, the secondary T-cell response was weaker but faster, peaking on day 5 rather than day 15. After the booster, most clones that had expanded after primary vaccination were detected again (nearly 98% of CD4 and over 75% of CD8), suggesting broad maintenance of memory.

As for this clonotype: The antigen it binds to is not known. No clone much larger than this one lies a single base away; base qualities are absent.

In the germline V gene (reference sequence), CDR1 corresponds to LNHDA and CDR2 to SQIVND. A distance of 16 bases separates the germline ends of V and J, which lose 3 bases and 7 bases respectively. Measured from the cysteine to the phenylalanine, the CDR3 is 15 residues long. Only the CDR3 region is kept as DNA, spanning 45 bases read in frame from base 1. Interpreted using the paper, the treatment or condition label stands for: live attenuated yellow fever vaccine strain. At every blood-draw timepoint, two biological replicates of bulk PBMCs were collected. PBMCs were isolated from peripheral blood using a standard Ficoll-Paque protocol. TriZol was used to extract RNA from bulk PBMCs, from CD4 and CD8 fractions, and from dextramer-positive and dextramer-negative fractions. Sequencing was carried out with an Illumina NovaSeq 6000. Synthesis of TCR cDNA relied on 5'RACE template switching, a step that introduced a universal primer site along with unique molecular identifiers. Priming for cDNA synthesis came from both the TCR alpha and TCR beta constant segments. Library amplification involved two PCR steps, and the second step added sample barcodes and sequencing adapters. Sequencing of libraries was performed on Illumina HiSeq 2500 (2x100 bp) or NovaSeq (2x150 bp). Turning to the authors' computational methods: MIGEC was used to demultiplex reads and collapse the reads into UMI consensus sequences, and MiXCR was used for V(D)J alignment. Vaccine-responding clonotypes were identified with edgeR using replicate PBMC samples, with FDR below 0.01 and a log2 fold change above 5 up to day 15 being required. Each bulk clonotype was labeled CD4 or CD8 based on which sequenced repertoire, CD4 or CD8, contained the clonotype at higher abundance. TCRdb reran the public reads through fastp at Q25 and MiXCR, keeping productive beta chains. Rows are combined by CDR3 protein, so each entry shows the most common genes and DNA. TCRdb's processing, not the authors' own work, is the source of the V and J calls. The sample has a few hundred thousand distinct CDR3 sequences on record, about 4% of them singletons. The ten largest clones represent just under 25% of the sample.

The source is a man between 18 and 29 years old who received the YFV17D yellow fever vaccine. The chain uses TRBV19 and TRBJ2-1, with the D gene possibly TRBD1 or TRBD2, each one fitting 5 bases. The input for sequencing was PBMCs, taken 5 days after the yellow fever booster vaccination. The bases read TGTGCCAGTAGTATTGGGACCCTCTACACTAATGAGCAGTTCTTC. Translated, it reads CASSIGTLYTNEQFF.